The clone carrying this T cell receptor beta chain was counted only a few times. TCRdb's table, derived via immunoSEQ multiplex PCR, lists solely in-frame clones and lacks some. In the table there are about 230,000 clones, about nine tenths of which are singletons. These data are taken from a study of blood T cell repertoires in COVID-19. Study details: Material from acute and convalescent COVID-19 was sourced from the United States, Italy and Spain.

The V segment lost 2 bases and the J segment 3 bases; nucleotides outside the gene matches: 3. The CDR3 consists of 14 residues. V usage is TRBV23-1 and J usage is TRBJ1-2; TRBD1 matches 7 bases. TRBV23-1 is noted as an ORF with a role that remains uncertain. This clonotype was obtained from a woman between 25 and 40 years old with acute COVID-19. The sequenced sample consisted of PBMCs or T cells enriched from blood (not recorded which). The CDR3 sequence: CASSQGRGDYGYTF. The CDR3 DNA is TGCGCCAGCAGTCAAGGCAGGGGGGACTATGGCTACACCTTC.